Each of the 16 T cell receptor beta chains below was sequenced from the same sample in a study of T cells in Graves' hyperthyroidism and ophthalmopathy. From RNA transcripts, TCR beta CDR3 regions were amplified. HTBI primers were employed in a first-round RT-PCR of the TCR CDR3. TCRdb fed the multiplex PCR reads into MiXCR, producing one record per CDR3 protein. The sample gives nearly 600,000 distinct CDR3 sequences, approximately 15% of which show up once; roughly 5.5% is in the top ten. Sequenced sample: blood. The receptor set was obtained from a woman in her 30s with Graves' hyperthyroidism that later progressed to Graves' ophthalmopathy.

This clonotype occurred many times. V and J are TRBV7-6 and TRBJ2-7; possibly TRBD1 or TRBD2 for D (5 bases each). V lost 5 bases and J 1 base, leaving 18 bases between the germline ends. The CDR3 runs 16 residues. Germline CDR1 SGHVS, CDR2 FNYEAQ. The CDR3 spells CASSPGGQGLSYEQYF. The DNA of the CDR3 is TGTGCCAGCAGCCCGGGCGGGCAGGGTCTTTCCTACGAGCAGTACTTC.

This clonotype has more than one count but fewer than ten. V gene TRBV4-1 combines with J gene TRBJ1-1; TRBD1 agrees at 10 bases. Germline CDR1 and CDR2: MGHRA and YSYEKL. The CDR3 contains 17 residues. V gave up 4 bases and J gave up 1 base; unmatched junction bases: 9. The CDR3 DNA is TGCGCCAGCAGCCGTCCCGAGAGGGACAGGGGGAACACTGAAGCTTTCTTT. Its translation: CASSRPERDRGNTEAFF.

This clonotype showed up just a few times. The chain has TRBV19 and TRBJ1-4; 7 bases map to TRBD1. Germline V gene lookup returns CDR1 LNHDA and CDR2 SQIVND (reference sequence). Germline trimming cut 7 bases from V and 6 bases from J; bases unmatched to any gene: 11. The CDR3 is made up of 15 amino acids. CDR3 protein: CASTNWAGGHEKLFF. CDR3 nucleotide sequence: TGTGCCAGTACGAACTGGGCAGGGGGACATGAAAAACTGTTTTTT.

This clonotype was observed many times. The gene calls are TRBV30 and TRBJ1-1; no clear D gene. Per the germline V gene, CDR1 is GTSNPN and CDR2 is SVGIG (reference sequence). The ends were cut back, 3 bases at V and 2 bases at J, with 13 bases in the middle. The CDR3 is 14 amino acids. The CDR3 sequence is CAWREGTTNTEAFF. Written as DNA, the CDR3 is TGTGCCTGGAGGGAGGGCACTACCAACACTGAAGCTTTCTTT.

This clonotype was seen repeatedly, ten times or more. The chain is built from TRBV12-3 or TRBV12-4 and TRBJ2-7, with a tentative D call TRBD1 (5 bases). Deletions cut 6 bases from V and 3 bases from J, with 15 bases between. This CDR3 is 14 amino acids long. The DNA for the CDR3 is TGTGCCAGCAGCATAAGGACATCCCTCTACGAGCAGTACTTC. Protein sequence: CASSIRTSLYEQYF.

This clonotype was recorded at least ten times. V usage is TRBV28 and J usage is TRBJ1-5; D ambiguous. Germline assignment: CDR1 MDHEN and CDR2 SYDVKM. V was cut by 3 bases and J by 2 bases, with 11 bases left in between. The CDR3 consists of 15 residues. CDR3: CASSLGRRGNQPQHF. The CDR3 coding sequence is TGTGCCAGCAGTTTGGGCAGGAGGGGCAATCAGCCCCAGCATTTT.

This clonotype was detected ten times or more. The rearrangement links TRBV3-1 to TRBJ2-1, with TRBD1 matching 8 bases. Germline CDR1 LGHDT, CDR2 YNNKEL (reference sequence). Trimming took 4 bases from V and 7 from J; bases not matched to a gene: 15. This CDR3 has 17 amino acids. The CDR3 is CASSPFKGTGIRNEQFF. DNA of the CDR3: TGTGCCAGCAGCCCTTTCAAGGGGACAGGAATTAGGAATGAGCAGTTCTTC.

This clonotype was detected ten times or more. The chain combines TRBV19 with TRBJ1-4; 8 positions agree with TRBD1. This CDR3 contains 18 residues. Per the germline V gene, CDR1 is LNHDA and CDR2 is SQIVND (reference sequence). V shed 5 bases, J shed 4 bases, and the junction held 15 bases outside the gene matches. The DNA of the CDR3 is TGTGCCAGTAGTGGGGGAACGCAGAGACAGGGGATTAATGAAAAACTGTTTTTT. Its translation: CASSGGTQRQGINEKLFF. The full variable domain, in which reference TRBV19 and TRBJ1-4 provide the parts outside the CDR3, is DGGITQSPKYLFRKEGQNVTLSCEQNLNHDAMYWYRQDPGQGLRLIYYSQIVNDFQKGDIAEGYSVSREKKESFPLTVTSAQKNPTAFYLCASSGGTQRQGINEKLFFGSGTQLSVL.

The rearrangement joins TRBV19 to TRBJ2-3; 11 bases agree with TRBD2. Germline V gene data show CDR1 as LNHDA and CDR2 as SQIVND (reference sequence). The CDR3 extends over 19 amino acids. V shed 5 bases, J shed 4 bases, and the junction held 17 bases outside the gene matches. In DNA, the CDR3 is TGTGCCAGTAGTGCGGGCCGACTAGCGGGAACGGCCTGGGCAGATACGCAGTATTTT. Translation: CASSAGRLAGTAWADTQYF.

This clonotype was found many times. The chain uses TRBV11-2 and TRBJ2-1, with D possibly TRBD2 on 5 matching bases. Deletions cut 0 bases from V and 15 bases from J, with 12 bases between. This CDR3 spans 12 amino acids. The germline CDR1 and CDR2 sequences are SGHAT and FQNNGV. The CDR3 is CASSLDPGILFF. CDR3 sequence (DNA): TGTGCCAGCAGCTTAGATCCCGGGATTTTGTTCTTC.

This clonotype was recorded many times. The chain is built from TRBV6-5 and TRBJ1-2; 9 bases align to TRBD1. CDR1 is MNHEY, CDR2 SVGAGI, per germline. Trimming at V came to 2 bases and at J to 8 bases, leaving 12 bases not matched to a gene. There are 16 residues in the CDR3. Written as DNA, the CDR3 is TGTGCCAGCAGTTACGGCCGGGACAGGGAAACGGGGGGCTACACCTTC. Protein: CASSYGRDRETGGYTF.

The chain has TRBV20-1 and TRBJ2-7; D possibly corresponds to TRBD2 (5 bases). V was cut by 0 bases and J by 2 bases, with 11 bases left in between. CDR1 DFQATT and CDR2 SNEGSKA come from the germline V gene (reference sequence). The CDR3 extends over 14 amino acids. CDR3 region: CSAREYSGAYEQYF. As DNA, the CDR3 is TGCAGTGCTAGAGAGTACAGCGGAGCCTACGAGCAGTACTTC.

This clonotype was seen at least ten times. The gene calls are TRBV27 and TRBJ2-1; D gene unclear. Germline lookup yields CDR1 MNHEY and CDR2 SMNVEV (reference sequence). CDR3 length equals 12 residues. Trimming left V 4 bases short and J 8 bases short, with 9 bases between. CDR3 residues: CASSSSRDEQFF. The CDR3 nucleotides are TGTGCCAGCAGTTCGTCTAGGGATGAGCAGTTCTTC.

This clonotype was counted many times. The DNA for the CDR3 is TGTGCCAGCAGTGGCGGACAGGGGGCCCATCAGCCCCAGCATTTT. It translates to CASSGGQGAHQPQHF. The chain uses TRBV6-1 and TRBJ1-5, with 11 nucleotides matching TRBD1. V shed 4 bases, J shed 5 bases, and the junction held 4 bases outside the gene matches. Germline V gene lookup returns CDR1 MNHNS and CDR2 SASEGT. This CDR3 is 15 amino acids long.

This rearrangement joins TRBV28 to TRBJ1-1; no reliable D call. In germline, CDR1 is MDHEN, CDR2 SYDVKM. The CDR3 is made up of 12 amino acids. Trimming removed 7 bases at V and 7 bases at J, with 13 bases between. The CDR3 is CASKMRRVEAFF. CDR3 nucleotide sequence: TGTGCCAGCAAGATGCGGCGGGTTGAAGCTTTCTTT. The full variable domain, in which reference TRBV28 and TRBJ1-1 provide the parts outside the CDR3, is DVKVTQSSRYLVKRTGEKVFLECVQDMDHENMFWYRQDPGLGLRLIYFSYDVKMKEKGDIPEGYSVSREKKERFSLILESASTNQTSMYLCASKMRRVEAFFGQGTRLTVV.

The CDR3 loop reads CASNSPMDTGELFF. DNA for the CDR3: TGCGCCAGCAACTCACCGATGGACACCGGGGAGCTGTTTTTT. This chain uses TRBV4-1 with TRBJ2-2; the D is unclear. The CDR3 sequence is 14 residues long. CDR1 and CDR2 (germline): MGHRA, YSYEKL. V shed 7 bases and J shed 3 bases, with 12 bases lying between them.